This TCR beta chain derives from a study of cytomegalovirus exposure and HLA in healthy donors. The assay was immunoSEQ multiplex PCR, and TCRdb's table has in-frame clones only and misses some. Seen here are about 310,000 clones, roughly 88% observed once, and the top ten hold around 0.91%. General study results and limits: Most sequenced TCRs were rare (though some public TCRs occurred in many donors). There were 150 or so TCR beta chains listed as cytomegalovirus-associated. A few CMV-associated chains were confirmed in vitro to be specific for CMV antigens. In a later analysis, first-cohort TCR clusters were found to tend to co-occur in the approximately 120 validation repertoires.

For this clone: Its antigen is currently unknown.

The CDR3 runs to 15 residues. With 6 bases removed from V and 7 bases from J, the gap between germline ends came to 16 bases. Germline CDR1 and CDR2: SEHNR and FQNEAQ (reference sequence). The sample consisted of PBMCs. The J gene is TRBJ1-6, the V gene TRBV7-9; D may be TRBD1 (5 bases). The clonotype was recovered from a man aged 25 to 40 in good health and CMV-seronegative. The CDR3 is CASSRRDAQNSPLHF. The CDR3 DNA sequence: TGTGCCAGCAGTCGCAGGGATGCTCAAAATTCACCCCTCCACTTT.